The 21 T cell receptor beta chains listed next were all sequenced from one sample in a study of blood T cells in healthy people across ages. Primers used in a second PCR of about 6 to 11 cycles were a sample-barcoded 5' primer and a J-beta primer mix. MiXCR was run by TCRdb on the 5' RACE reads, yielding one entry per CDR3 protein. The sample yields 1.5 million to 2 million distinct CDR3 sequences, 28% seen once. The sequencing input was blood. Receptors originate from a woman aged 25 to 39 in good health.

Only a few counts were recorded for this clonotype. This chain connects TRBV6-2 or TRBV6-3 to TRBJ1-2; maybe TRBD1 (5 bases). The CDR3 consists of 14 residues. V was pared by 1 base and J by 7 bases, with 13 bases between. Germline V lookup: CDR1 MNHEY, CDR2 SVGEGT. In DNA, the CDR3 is TGTGCCAGCAGTTACTTGGGGGGGGAAAGTGGCTACACCTTC. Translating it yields CASSYLGGESGYTF.

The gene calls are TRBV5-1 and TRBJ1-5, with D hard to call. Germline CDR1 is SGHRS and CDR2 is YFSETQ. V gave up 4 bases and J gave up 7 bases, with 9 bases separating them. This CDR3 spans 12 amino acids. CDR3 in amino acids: CASSRSGQPQHF. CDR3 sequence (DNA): TGCGCCAGCAGCAGATCGGGCCAGCCCCAGCATTTT.

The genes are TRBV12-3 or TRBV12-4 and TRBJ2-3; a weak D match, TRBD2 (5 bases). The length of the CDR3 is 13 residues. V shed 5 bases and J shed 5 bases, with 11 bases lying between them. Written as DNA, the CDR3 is TGTGCCAGCAGTACCCGAACTAGAGATACGCAGTATTTT. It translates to CASSTRTRDTQYF.

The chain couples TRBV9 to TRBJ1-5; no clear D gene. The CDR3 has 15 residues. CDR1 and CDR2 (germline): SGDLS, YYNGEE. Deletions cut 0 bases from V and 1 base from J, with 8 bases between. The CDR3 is CASSVDWSSNQPQHF. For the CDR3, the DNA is TGTGCCAGCAGCGTAGACTGGTCCAGCAATCAGCCCCAGCATTTT.

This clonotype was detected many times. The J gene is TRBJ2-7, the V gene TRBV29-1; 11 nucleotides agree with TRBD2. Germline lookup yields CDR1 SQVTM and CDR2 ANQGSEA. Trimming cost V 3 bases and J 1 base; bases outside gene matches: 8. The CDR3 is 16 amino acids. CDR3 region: CSVELEGLAVSYEQYF. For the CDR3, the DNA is TGCAGCGTTGAGCTTGAGGGACTAGCGGTTTCCTACGAGCAGTACTTC.

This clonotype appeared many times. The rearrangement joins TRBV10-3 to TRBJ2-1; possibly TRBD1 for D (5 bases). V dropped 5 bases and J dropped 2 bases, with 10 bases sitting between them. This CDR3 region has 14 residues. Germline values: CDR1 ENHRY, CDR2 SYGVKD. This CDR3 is CAISLQGAYNEQFF. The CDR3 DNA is TGTGCCATCAGTCTTCAGGGCGCCTACAATGAGCAGTTCTTC.

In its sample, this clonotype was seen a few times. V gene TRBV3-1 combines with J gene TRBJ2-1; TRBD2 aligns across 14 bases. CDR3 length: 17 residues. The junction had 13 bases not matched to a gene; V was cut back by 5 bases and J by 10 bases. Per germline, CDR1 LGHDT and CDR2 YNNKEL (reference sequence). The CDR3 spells CASSMSPGTSGGGEQFF. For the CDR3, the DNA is TGTGCCAGCAGCATGAGCCCCGGGACTAGCGGGGGAGGAGAGCAGTTCTTC.

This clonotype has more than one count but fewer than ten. The CDR3 DNA reads as TGCAGTGCTAGAGTTAGAGTCTCCAATGAGCAGTTCTTC. It is translated as CSARVRVSNEQFF. J is TRBJ2-1 and V is TRBV20-1; D is ambiguous. The germline gives CDR1 DFQATT, CDR2 SNEGSKA (reference sequence). This CDR3 is built from 13 residues. V was trimmed by 1 base and J by 6 bases, leaving 10 bases between them.

CDR3 protein: CASNPGGQNTEAFF. CDR3 bases: TGTGCCAGCAACCCAGGGGGGCAGAACACTGAAGCTTTCTTT. V and J are TRBV9 and TRBJ1-1; 7 bases are shared with TRBD1. Unmatched junction bases numbered 6, after V lost 6 bases and J lost 1 base. Germline V gene lookup returns CDR1 SGDLS and CDR2 YYNGEE. The CDR3 sequence is 14 residues long.

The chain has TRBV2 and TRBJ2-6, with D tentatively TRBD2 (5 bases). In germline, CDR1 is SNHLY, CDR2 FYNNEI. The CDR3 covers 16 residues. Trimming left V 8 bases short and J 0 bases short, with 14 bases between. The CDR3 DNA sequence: TGTGCCAGCTGCCTAAGCCGGGGCTCTGGGGCCAACGTCCTGACTTTC. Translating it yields CASCLSRGSGANVLTF.

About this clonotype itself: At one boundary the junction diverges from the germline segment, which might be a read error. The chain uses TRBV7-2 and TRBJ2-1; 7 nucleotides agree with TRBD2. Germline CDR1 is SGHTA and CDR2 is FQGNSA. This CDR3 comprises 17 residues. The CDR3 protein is CASTSRDPGLSYSEQFF. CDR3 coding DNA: TGTGCCAGCACATCACGAGACCCGGGACTATCGTACAGTGAGCAGTTCTTC.

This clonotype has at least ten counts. In DNA, the CDR3 is TGCGCCAGCAGCCAAGCGGCTAGCGGGGGGCGCACAGATACGCAGTATTTT. It codes for CASSQAASGGRTDTQYF. This chain uses TRBV4-1 with TRBJ2-3; 11 bases line up with TRBD2. Trimming cost V 1 base and J 1 base; bases outside gene matches: 4. CDR3 length: 17 residues. The V gene's germline CDR1 is MGHRA and CDR2 YSYEKL.

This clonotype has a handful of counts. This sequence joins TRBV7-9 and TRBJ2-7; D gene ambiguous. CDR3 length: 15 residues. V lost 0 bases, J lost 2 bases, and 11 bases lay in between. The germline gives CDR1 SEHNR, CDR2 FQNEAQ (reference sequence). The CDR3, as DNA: TGTGCCAGCAGCTTAGCGCGAGGAGTCCCCTACGAGCAGTACTTC. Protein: CASSLARGVPYEQYF. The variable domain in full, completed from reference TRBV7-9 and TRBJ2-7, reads DTGVSQNPRHKITKRGQNVTFRCDPISEHNRLYWYRQTLGQGPEFLTYFQNEAQLEKSRLLSDRFSAERPKGSFSTLEIQRTEQGDSAMYLCASSLARGVPYEQYFGPGTRLTVT.

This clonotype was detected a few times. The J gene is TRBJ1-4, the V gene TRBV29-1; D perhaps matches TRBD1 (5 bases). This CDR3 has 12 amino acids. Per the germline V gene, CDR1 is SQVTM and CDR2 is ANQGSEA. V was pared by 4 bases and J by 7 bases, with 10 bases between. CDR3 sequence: CSVGGSGEKLFF. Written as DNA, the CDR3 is TGCAGCGTTGGGGGGAGTGGTGAAAAACTGTTTTTT.

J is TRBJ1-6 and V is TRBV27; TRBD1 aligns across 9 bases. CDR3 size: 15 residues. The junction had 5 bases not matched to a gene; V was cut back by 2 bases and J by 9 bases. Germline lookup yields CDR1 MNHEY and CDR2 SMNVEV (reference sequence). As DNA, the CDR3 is TGTGCCAGCAGTTTAACCCGGGACAGGGCTTCACCCCTCCACTTT. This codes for CASSLTRDRASPLHF.

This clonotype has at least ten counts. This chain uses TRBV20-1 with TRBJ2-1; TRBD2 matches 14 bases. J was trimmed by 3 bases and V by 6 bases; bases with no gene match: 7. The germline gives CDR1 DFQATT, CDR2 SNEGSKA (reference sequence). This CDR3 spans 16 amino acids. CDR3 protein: CSALGLAGAIYNEQFF. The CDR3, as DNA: TGCAGTGCCCTGGGACTAGCGGGAGCGATCTACAATGAGCAGTTCTTC.

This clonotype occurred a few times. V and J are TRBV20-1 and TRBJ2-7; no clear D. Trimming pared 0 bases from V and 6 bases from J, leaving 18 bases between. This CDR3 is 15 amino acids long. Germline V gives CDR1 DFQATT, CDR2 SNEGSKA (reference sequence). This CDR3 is CSARDGTVIHPEQYF. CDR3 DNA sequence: TGCAGTGCTAGAGACGGCACTGTAATACACCCCGAGCAGTACTTC.

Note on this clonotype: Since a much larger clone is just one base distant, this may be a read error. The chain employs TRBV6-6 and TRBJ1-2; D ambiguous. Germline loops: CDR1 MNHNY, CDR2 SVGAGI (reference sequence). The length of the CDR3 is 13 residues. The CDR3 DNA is TGTGCCAGCAGTTACTCTATAGCAGGTGGCTGCACCTTC. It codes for CASSYSIAGGCTF.

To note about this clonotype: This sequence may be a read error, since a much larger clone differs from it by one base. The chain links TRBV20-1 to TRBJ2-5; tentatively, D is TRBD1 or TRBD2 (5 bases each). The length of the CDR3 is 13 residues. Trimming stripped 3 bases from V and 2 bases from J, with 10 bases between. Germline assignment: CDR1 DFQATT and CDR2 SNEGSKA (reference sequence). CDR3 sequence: CSARGDLQETQYF. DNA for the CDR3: TGCAGTGCTAGGGGGGACCTACAAGAGACCCAGTACTTC.

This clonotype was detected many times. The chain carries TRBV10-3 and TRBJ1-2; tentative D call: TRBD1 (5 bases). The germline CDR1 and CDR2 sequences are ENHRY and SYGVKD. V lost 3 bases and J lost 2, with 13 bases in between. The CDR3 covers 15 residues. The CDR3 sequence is CAISDPGGRNYGYTF. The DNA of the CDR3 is TGTGCCATCAGTGACCCCGGGGGGAGAAACTATGGCTACACCTTC.

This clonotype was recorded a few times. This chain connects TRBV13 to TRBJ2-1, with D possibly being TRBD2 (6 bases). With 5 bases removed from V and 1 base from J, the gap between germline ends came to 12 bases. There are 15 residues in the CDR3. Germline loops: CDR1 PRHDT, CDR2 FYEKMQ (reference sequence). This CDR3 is CASSRREMSYNEQFF. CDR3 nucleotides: TGTGCCAGCAGCCGACGGGAGATGTCCTACAATGAGCAGTTCTTC.